Detailed here is one T cell receptor beta chain. What it binds is unknown. The sample belongs to a study of OX40 agonist ivuxolimab in advanced cancers. Study results and caveats: The authors did not determine the antigen specificity of the expanded peripheral T cells.

The assay was immunoSEQ multiplex PCR, and TCRdb's table has in-frame clones only and misses some. The table includes 70,000 to 85,000 clones, less than 90% detected once. This sequence originates from an adult with an advanced solid tumor such as melanoma, head and neck, liver or kidney cancer. The material sequenced was CD4+ or CD8+ T cells sorted from blood, taken in a trial of the OX40 agonist ivuxolimab.

The CDR3 loop is CASSPVEGEKLFF. In DNA form, the CDR3 reads TGTGCCAGCTCACCAGTGGAGGGTGAAAAACTGTTTTTT. The chain couples TRBV18 to TRBJ1-4, with D hard to call. V lost 2 bases to trimming and J lost 7 bases, with 8 bases between them. The V gene's germline CDR1 is KGHSH and CDR2 LQKENI. This CDR3 has 13 amino acids. The full variable domain, completed using reference TRBV18 and TRBJ1-4, is NAGVMQNPRHLVRRRGQEARLRCSPMKGHSHVYWYRQLPEEGLKFMVYLQKENIIDESGMPKERFSAEFPKEGPSILRIQQVVRGDSAAYFCASSPVEGEKLFFGSGTQLSVL.